These T cell receptor beta chains were read from a single sample in a study of blood T cell repertoires in COVID-19. The method was immunoSEQ multiplex PCR; TCRdb's version includes in-frame clones alone and lacks a portion of them. The table lists under 70,000 clones, roughly 80% of them singletons. Sequencing was performed on peripheral blood. Source of these receptors: a woman aged 80 or older with active or convalescent COVID-19. CDR3s include the opening cysteine and the closing phenylalanine or tryptophan. D genes are given only for firm matches. Part of the rows lack a size; the others show once, few, many or a class for expanded clones.

clone_size	v_call	d_call	j_call	cdr3_aa	cdr3_nt
.	TRBV9	.	TRBJ2-1	CASSGLKGGSIENEQFF	TGTGCCAGCAGCGGGCTAAAAGGGGGAAGTATAGAAAATGAGCAGTTCTTC
.	TRBV12-3/TRBV12-4	.	TRBJ1-2	CASSFAGVGYTF	TGTGCCAGCAGTTTTGCGGGGGTTGGCTACACCTTC
.	TRBV18	.	TRBJ2-2	CASSPDWNTGELFF	TGTGCCAGCTCACCAGACTGGAACACCGGGGAGCTGTTTTTT
.	TRBV4-1	TRBD1	TRBJ1-4	CASSQGLGTGGKHFPLFF	TGCGCCAGCAGCCAAGGCCTCGGGACAGGGGGCAAACATTTCCCCCTGTTTTTT
.	TRBV10-3	TRBD2	TRBJ2-3	CAISESDKKAGSQYF	TGTGCCATCAGTGAGTCGGACAAGAAAGCGGGGTCGCAGTATTTT
.	TRBV21-1	.	TRBJ2-5	CASSKVPSRETQYF	TGTGCCAGCAGCAAAGTTCCTAGCCGGGAGACCCAGTACTTC
.	TRBV11-1	.	TRBJ1-3	CASSIQGNTIYF	TGTGCCAGCAGCATACAGGGAAACACCATATATTTT
.	TRBV13	TRBD1	TRBJ1-4	CASSSDRVEGTNEKLFF	TGTGCCAGCAGCTCCGACAGGGTGGAGGGGACTAATGAAAAACTGTTTTTT
few	TRBV7-8	TRBD1	TRBJ2-7	CASSLDRGYEQYF	TGTGCCAGCAGCTTAGACAGGGGCTACGAGCAGTACTTC
once	TRBV5-8	.	TRBJ1-2	CASSLRQVSGYGYTF	TGTGCCAGCAGCTTGAGACAAGTAAGCGGCTATGGCTACACCTTC
.	TRBV19	TRBD2	TRBJ2-5	CASSISGTSQETQYF	TGTGCCAGTAGTATAAGCGGGACTAGCCAAGAGACCCAGTACTTC
.	TRBV6-6	.	TRBJ2-7	CASSSSGNYEQYF	TGTGCCAGCAGTTCATCAGGAAACTACGAGCAGTACTTC
.	TRBV11-3	TRBD2	TRBJ2-1	CASSLASGGAYEQFF	TGTGCCAGCAGCTTAGCGAGCGGGGGGGCGTATGAGCAGTTCTTC
once	TRBV7-8	.	TRBJ1-2	CASSLVGGEANYGYTF	TGTGCCAGCAGCTTAGTTGGAGGTGAAGCTAACTATGGCTACACCTTC
.	TRBV6-5	.	TRBJ1-1	CASSYSYATEAFF	TGTGCCAGCAGTTACTCCTATGCGACTGAAGCTTTCTTT
medium-sized	TRBV6-5	.	TRBJ1-1	CASSYRGMNTEAFF	TGTGCCAGCAGTTACAGGGGTATGAACACTGAAGCTTTCTTT
.	TRBV2	.	TRBJ1-1	CASSKMSQGGTEAFF	TGTGCCAGCAGTAAAATGTCCCAAGGCGGCACTGAAGCTTTCTTT
.	TRBV5-6	TRBD1	TRBJ1-1	CASSHGTGSLTWAFF	TGTGCCAGCAGCCATGGGACAGGGAGTCTCACTTGGGCTTTCTTT
.	TRBV19	TRBD2	TRBJ2-7	CASSIATLAGVPREQYF	TGTGCCAGTAGTATAGCAACTCTAGCGGGGGTCCCTCGGGAGCAGTACTTC
.	TRBV5-5	.	TRBJ1-4	CASSGSDGEKLFF	TGTGCCAGCAGTGGGAGTGATGGGGAAAAACTGTTTTTT
.	TRBV7-5	.	TRBJ2-7	CARSFVPRDSLRQQYF	TGTGCCAGAAGCTTCGTCCCCCGGGACAGTTTGAGGCAGCAGTACTTC
.	TRBV6-4	TRBD1	TRBJ1-2	CASSDQTGAGYTF	TGTGCCAGCAGTGACCAAACAGGGGCCGGCTACACCTTC
.	TRBV5-4	TRBD1	TRBJ2-6	CASSLVPGGSGANVLTF	TGTGCCAGCAGCTTGGTACCAGGGGGCTCTGGGGCCAACGTCCTGACTTTC
.	TRBV10-2	TRBD2	TRBJ2-5	CASRFLAGDSQETQYF	TGCGCCAGCAGGTTTCTAGCGGGGGATTCCCAAGAGACCCAGTACTTC
.	TRBV10-3	.	TRBJ1-2	CAISLPPGQLNYGYTF	TGTGCCATCAGTCTTCCTCCGGGACAACTGAACTATGGCTACACCTTC
.	TRBV5-4	TRBD2	TRBJ2-1	CASSWARGGGYNEQFF	TGTGCCAGCAGCTGGGCCCGGGGGGGCGGTTACAATGAGCAGTTCTTC
.	TRBV29-1	TRBD2	TRBJ2-1	CSPPRGLAGDLPYNEQFF	TGCAGCCCCCCTCGTGGACTAGCGGGGGACCTCCCCTACAATGAGCAGTTCTTC
.	TRBV5-1	TRBD1	TRBJ1-2	CASSLAQGKGGYTF	TGCGCCAGCAGCTTGGCACAGGGGAAGGGTGGCTACACCTTC
.	TRBV7-9	.	TRBJ1-3	CASSLERSGNTIYF	TGTGCCAGCAGCTTAGAGAGGTCTGGAAACACCATATATTTT
.	TRBV19	.	TRBJ1-2	CASTPGGNYGYTF	TGTGCCAGTACCCCGGGGGGGAACTATGGCTACACCTTC
.	TRBV2	TRBD1	TRBJ1-2	CASREGAGGYGYTF	TGTGCCAGCAGAGAGGGAGCAGGGGGCTATGGCTACACCTTC
.	TRBV5-5	.	TRBJ1-1	CASSTTTGNTEAFF	TGTGCCAGCAGCACTACGACAGGGAACACTGAAGCTTTCTTT
.	TRBV5-8	TRBD1	TRBJ2-1	CASSLAGDSSYNEQFF	TGTGCCAGCAGCTTGGCCGGGGACAGTTCCTACAATGAGCAGTTCTTC
.	TRBV25-1	.	TRBJ1-2	CASSWTDYGYTF	TGTGCCAGCAGTTGGACAGACTATGGCTACACCTTC
.	TRBV15	.	TRBJ1-6	CATLRGLYDNSPLHF	TGTGCCACCCTGCGCGGTCTTTACGATAATTCACCCCTCCACTTT
few	TRBV19	TRBD1	TRBJ1-2	CASSPGQGRYGYTF	TGTGCCAGTAGTCCGGGACAGGGTCGTTATGGCTACACCTTC
.	TRBV12-3/TRBV12-4	.	TRBJ1-1	CASSYTANTEAFF	TGTGCCAGCAGTTATACAGCAAACACTGAAGCTTTCTTT
once	TRBV7-3	.	TRBJ2-7	CASSLNPRNEQYF	TGTGCCAGCAGCTTAAATCCCAGGAACGAGCAGTACTTC
.	TRBV30	TRBD1	TRBJ1-1	CAWSVPPGQGNTEAFF	TGTGCCTGGAGTGTACCACCGGGACAGGGGAACACTGAAGCTTTCTTT
few	TRBV7-2	.	TRBJ1-6	CASSLNGNSPLHF	TGTGCCAGCAGCCTGAACGGGAATTCACCCCTCCACTTT
.	TRBV13	TRBD1	TRBJ1-1	CASSYLTGSTGAFF	TGTGCCAGCAGCTATCTGACAGGGTCTACGGGAGCTTTCTTT
.	TRBV5-8	TRBD1	TRBJ2-1	CASRGTAYNEQFF	TGTGCCAGCAGGGGGACAGCCTACAATGAGCAGTTCTTC
.	TRBV19	.	TRBJ1-2	CASSMGHDYGYTF	TGTGCCAGTAGTATGGGACACGACTATGGCTACACCTTC
.	TRBV19	TRBD1	TRBJ1-1	CASSLGQGAGAFF	TGTGCCAGTAGTTTGGGACAGGGGGCTGGAGCTTTCTTT
.	TRBV19	TRBD1	TRBJ1-4	CASSIKGQANEKLFF	TGTGCCAGTAGTATAAAGGGACAGGCTAATGAAAAACTGTTTTTT
.	TRBV7-3	TRBD1	TRBJ1-1	CASSLGTGFNTEAFF	TGTGCCAGCAGCTTAGGGACAGGGTTTAACACTGAAGCTTTCTTT
.	TRBV30	TRBD1	TRBJ1-2	CAWRGTVYGYTF	TGTGCCTGGCGGGGGACAGTTTATGGCTACACCTTC
.	TRBV5-1	.	TRBJ2-3	CASSLDFSDTQYF	TGCGCCAGCAGCTTGGACTTCTCAGATACGCAGTATTTT
.	TRBV5-5	TRBD2	TRBJ2-3	CASSQGTSGDFTTDTQYF	TGTGCCAGCAGCCAGGGGACTAGCGGGGACTTTACGACAGATACGCAGTATTTT